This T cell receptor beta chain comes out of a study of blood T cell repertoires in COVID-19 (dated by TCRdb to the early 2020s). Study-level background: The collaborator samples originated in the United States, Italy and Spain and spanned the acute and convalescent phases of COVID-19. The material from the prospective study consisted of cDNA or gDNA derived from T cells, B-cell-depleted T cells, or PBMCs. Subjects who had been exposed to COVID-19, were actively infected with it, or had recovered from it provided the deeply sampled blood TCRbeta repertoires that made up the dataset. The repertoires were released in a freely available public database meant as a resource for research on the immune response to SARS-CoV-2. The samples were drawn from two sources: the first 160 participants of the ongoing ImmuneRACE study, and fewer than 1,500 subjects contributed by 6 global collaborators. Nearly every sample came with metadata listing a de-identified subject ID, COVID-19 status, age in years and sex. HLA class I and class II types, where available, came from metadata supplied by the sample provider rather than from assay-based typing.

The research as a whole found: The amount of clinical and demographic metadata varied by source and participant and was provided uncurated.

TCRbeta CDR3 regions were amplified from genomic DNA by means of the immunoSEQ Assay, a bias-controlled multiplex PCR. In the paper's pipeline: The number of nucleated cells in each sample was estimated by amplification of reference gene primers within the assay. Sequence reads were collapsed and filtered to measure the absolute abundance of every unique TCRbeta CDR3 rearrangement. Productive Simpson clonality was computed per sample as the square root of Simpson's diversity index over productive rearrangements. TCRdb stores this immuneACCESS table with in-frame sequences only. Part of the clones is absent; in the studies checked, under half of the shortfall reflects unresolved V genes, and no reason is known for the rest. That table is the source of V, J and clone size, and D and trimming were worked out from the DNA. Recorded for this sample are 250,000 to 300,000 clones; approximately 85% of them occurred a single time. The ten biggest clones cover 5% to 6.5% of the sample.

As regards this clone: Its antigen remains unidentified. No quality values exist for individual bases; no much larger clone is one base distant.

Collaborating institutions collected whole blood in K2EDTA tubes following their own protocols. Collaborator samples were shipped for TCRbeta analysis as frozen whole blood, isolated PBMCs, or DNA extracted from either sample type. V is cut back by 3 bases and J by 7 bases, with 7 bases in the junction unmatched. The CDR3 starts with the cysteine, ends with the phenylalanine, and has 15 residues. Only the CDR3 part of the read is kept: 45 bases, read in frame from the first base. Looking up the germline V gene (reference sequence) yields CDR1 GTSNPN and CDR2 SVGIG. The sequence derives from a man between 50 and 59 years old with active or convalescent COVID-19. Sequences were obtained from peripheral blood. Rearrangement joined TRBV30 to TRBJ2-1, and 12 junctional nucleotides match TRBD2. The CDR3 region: CAWRNLTSGSNEQFF. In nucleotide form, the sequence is TGTGCCTGGAGAAACCTGACTAGCGGGAGTAATGAGCAGTTCTTC.